This T cell receptor beta chain was recovered during a study of technical replicates of blood from several donors. Germline V gene lookup returns CDR1 MNHEY and CDR2 SMNVEV (reference sequence). Trimming took 5 bases from V and 0 from J; bases not matched to a gene: 10. This CDR3 contains 17 residues. Generated by immunoSEQ multiplex PCR, the TCRdb table keeps only in-frame clones and is missing some. The sample comprises about 89,000 clones, about 94% of which are singletons, and 0.2% to 0.25% rests with the top ten. J is TRBJ2-1 and V is TRBV27; TRBD1 matches at 7 bases. The sample consisted of T cells isolated from PBMCs. This clonotype originated in a human donor in good health. CDR3 sequence: CASSPQTGALSYNEQFF. The CDR3 DNA follows: TGTGCCAGCAGTCCCCAAACAGGGGCCCTCTCCTACAATGAGCAGTTCTTC.